This TCR beta chain is drawn from a study of shared clonotypes between healthy human individuals. The study's findings and limits: Larger richness was generally estimated for naive than memory subsets. Lower generation probabilities were found for non-shared clonotypes than for those shared by all four donors.

This CDR3 has 15 amino acids. Per germline, CDR1 SNHLY and CDR2 FYNNEI. V lost 7 bases, J lost 6 bases, and 20 bases lay in between. Note on this clone: What it binds is not known.

CD45RO-negative, CCR7-selected cells formed the naive CD8 fraction, which excluded terminally differentiated effector memory CD45RA+ cells. TCRdb keeps only in-frame clones here, not all; method: immunoSEQ multiplex PCR. Among about 870,000 clones listed, more than 85% were seen once. This TCR was recovered from a man under 40 in good health. The genes are TRBV2 and TRBJ2-3; no definite D call. The sample consisted of naive CD8+ T cells sorted from blood. The CDR3 is CASTSIGADPDTQYF. The CDR3 DNA sequence: TGTGCCAGCACTTCAATTGGCGCGGACCCCGATACGCAGTATTTT.